Following are 20 T cell receptor beta chains from one sample sequenced in a study of blood T cells in healthy people across ages. Next came a second PCR, run for about 6 to 12 cycles, which used a sample-barcoded 5' primer along with a J-beta primer mix. TCRdb analysed the 5' RACE reads with MiXCR anew, one entry per CDR3 protein. The sample holds 800,000 to 950,000 distinct CDR3 sequences, about 29% seen once. This sample also belongs to another study, concerning T cells of mothers and their children.

Sequencing used blood. These receptors all come from a woman in her thirties or forties in good health.

Of note for this clonotype: Sequence at one end of the junction differs from germline and may be a read error. The genes are TRBV5-1 and TRBJ2-5, with D uncertain. The CDR3 is 15 residues long. Germline CDR1 SGHRS, CDR2 YFSETQ. The CDR3 spells CAGSLIGRNQETQYF. The CDR3 DNA reads as TGCGCCGGCAGCTTGATCGGACGGAACCAAGAGACCCAGTACTTC.

This chain joins TRBV3-1 and TRBJ1-5; D unresolved. The CDR3 is 13 residues long. V was trimmed by 8 bases and J by 3 bases, leaving 11 bases between them. Germline assignment: CDR1 LGHDT and CDR2 YNNKEL (reference sequence). CDR3 coding DNA: TGTGCCAGCTCTAACCGCCCCAATCAGCCCCAGCATTTT. This sequence encodes CASSNRPNQPQHF.

This clonotype came up many times. This chain connects TRBV6-5 to TRBJ2-3, with D unresolved. Germline CDR1 is MNHEY and CDR2 is SVGAGI. V lost 6 bases to trimming and J lost 2 bases, with 12 bases between them. The CDR3 spans 14 residues. CDR3 sequence (DNA): TGTGCCAGCAGGCCTGGACGGATCACAGATACGCAGTATTTT. This codes for CASRPGRITDTQYF.

The V gene is TRBV29-1, the J gene TRBJ2-5; a possible D gene is TRBD1 (6 bases). The J call is in doubt because the DNA end fits TRBJ2-4 better. CDR1 SQVTM and CDR2 ANQGSEA come from the germline V gene. CDR3 length equals 14 residues. CDR3 amino acids: CSVYPRGDKNIQYF. As DNA, the CDR3 is TGCAGCGTCTATCCCAGGGGCGACAAAAACATTCAGTACTTC.

This clonotype was recorded a few times. The rearrangement links TRBV7-9 to TRBJ2-1; 15 nucleotides align to TRBD2. The CDR3 has 19 amino acids. The trim removed 2 bases at V and 0 bases at J, leaving 5 bases unmatched. Germline lookup yields CDR1 SEHNR and CDR2 FQNEAQ (reference sequence). Written as DNA, the CDR3 is TGTGCCAGCAGCTTACTCCCGGGACTAGCGGGGGGCTCCTACAATGAGCAGTTCTTC. This gives the protein CASSLLPGLAGGSYNEQFF.

This clonotype was seen repeatedly, ten times or more. The genes are TRBV4-1 and TRBJ2-7, with no clear D. The CDR3 covers 14 residues. The ends were cut back, 1 base at V and 2 bases at J, with 9 bases in the middle. Germline CDR1 and CDR2: MGHRA and YSYEKL. In DNA, the CDR3 is TGCGCCAGCAGCCAAGGGGTAGGACCCTACGAGCAGTACTTC. This translates into CASSQGVGPYEQYF.

This clonotype has a handful of counts. The rearrangement uses TRBV7-2 and TRBJ2-3, with 9 nucleotides matching TRBD2. There are 17 residues in the CDR3. Germline V gives CDR1 SGHTA, CDR2 FQGNSA. V dropped 5 bases and J dropped 1; count of bases not matched to a gene: 10. CDR3 residues: CASSEVGGGAGTDTQYF. The CDR3 bases are TGTGCCAGCAGCGAAGTCGGCGGGGGGGCAGGCACAGATACGCAGTATTTT. The full variable domain, rest sourced from reference TRBV7-2 and TRBJ2-3, is GAGVSQSPSNKVTEKGKDVELRCDPISGHTALYWYRQSLGQGLEFLIYFQGNSAPDKSGLPSDRFSAERTGGSVSTLTIQRTQQEDSAVYLCASSEVGGGAGTDTQYFGPGTRLTVL.

V is TRBV29-1 and J is TRBJ2-1; the D gene is possibly TRBD2 (6 bases). The CDR3 contains 12 residues. V lost 4 bases and J lost 9, with 13 bases in between. Germline values: CDR1 SQVTM, CDR2 ANQGSEA. In DNA, the CDR3 is TGCAGCGTTGCGACTAGAAGGTCTGAGCAGTTCTTC. This translates into CSVATRRSEQFF.

The CDR3 DNA sequence: TGTGCCAGCAGCTCAGACAGGGAGCGCCTTAATGAAAAACTGTTTTTT. This translates into CASSSDRERLNEKLFF. The gene calls are TRBV7-2 and TRBJ1-4; TRBD1 matches at 7 bases. Germline CDR1 SGHTA, CDR2 FQGNSA. CDR3 length equals 16 residues. With V trimmed by 4 bases and J by 4 bases, 9 bases remained unmatched.

This clonotype showed up just once. Its ends do not fully match the called genes, so a read error is possible. The J gene is TRBJ1-4, the V gene TRBV5-1; 7 positions agree with TRBD1. The germline V gene has CDR1 SGHRS and CDR2 YFSETQ. This CDR3 contains 15 residues. CDR3 amino acids: CASSLETGPFEKRFF. The CDR3 bases are TGCGCCAGCAGCTTGGAGACAGGGCCCTTTGAAAAACGGTTTTTT.

This rearrangement joins TRBV29-1 to TRBJ2-1; TRBD1 might be the D (6 bases). CDR3 size: 14 residues. The V gene lost 7 bases and the J gene lost 10 bases, with 23 bases spanning the gap. Germline CDR1 reads SQVTM; CDR2 reads ANQGSEA. DNA for the CDR3: TGCAGCGGCGCCAACCTCGGGACAACCTACGAGCAGTTCTTC. This encodes CSGANLGTTYEQFF.

The chain recombines TRBV20-1 with TRBJ2-5; 9 nucleotides agree with TRBD2. The length of the CDR3 is 15 residues. Trimming removed 0 bases from V and 5 bases from J; junction bases left unmatched: 7. Germline CDR1 DFQATT, CDR2 SNEGSKA (reference sequence). The CDR3 is CSARDPWRGGETQYF. CDR3 coding DNA: TGCAGTGCTAGAGATCCGTGGCGGGGGGGCGAGACCCAGTACTTC.

This clonotype was seen only a few times. The chain links TRBV7-3 to TRBJ1-2; D remains unclear. The germline V gene encodes CDR1 SGHTA and CDR2 FQGTGA. The V gene lost 5 bases and the J gene lost 9 bases, with 19 bases spanning the gap. This CDR3 region has 14 residues. The CDR3 DNA reads as TGTGCCAGCAGCCCCCCCGGTCCGCGTGGCAGCTACACCTTC. Amino acid sequence: CASSPPGPRGSYTF.

V gene TRBV12-3 or TRBV12-4 combines with J gene TRBJ2-1; 13 positions agree with TRBD2. CDR3 size: 17 residues. V shed 7 bases and J 5 bases; nucleotides not matched to a gene: 11. CDR3 coding DNA: TGTGCCAGCATCCCGGGGGGGACTAGCGGGGATAACAATGAGCAGTTCTTC. Translated: CASIPGGTSGDNNEQFF.

The CDR3 reads CASSRGTGGSYGYTF. CDR3 sequence (DNA): TGTGCCAGCAGCCGAGGGACAGGGGGATCATATGGCTACACCTTC. V gene TRBV14 combines with J gene TRBJ1-2; 11 bases align to TRBD1. The length of the CDR3 is 15 residues. Per germline, CDR1 SGHDN and CDR2 FVKESK. With V trimmed by 4 bases and J by 5 bases, 6 bases remained unmatched. Looking up the rest from reference TRBV14 and TRBJ1-2 gives the full variable domain: EAGVTQFPSHSVIEKGQTVTLRCDPISGHDNLYWYRRVMGKEIKFLLHFVKESKQDESGMPNNRFLAERTGGTYSTLKVQPAELEDSGVYFCASSRGTGGSYGYTFGSGTRLTVV.

A note on this clonotype: This could be a read error, since a much larger clone is one nucleotide away. The chain joins TRBV7-3 to TRBJ2-1, with D uncertain. TRBJ2-7 matches the DNA end more closely, so the J call is doubtful. This CDR3 spans 13 amino acids. The germline CDR1 and CDR2 sequences are SGHTA and FQGTGA. This CDR3 is CASSLMEYNEQYF. The CDR3 DNA reads as TGTGCCAGCAGCTTAATGGAGTACAATGAGCAGTACTTC.

The chain joins TRBV3-1 to TRBJ2-7; D ambiguous. CDR3 length: 13 residues. Germline V gives CDR1 LGHDT, CDR2 YNNKEL (reference sequence). V lost 1 base and J lost 8, with 12 bases in between. The CDR3 loop is CASSQGVSAKQYF. The CDR3 DNA reads TGTGCCAGCAGCCAAGGGGTTTCGGCCAAGCAGTACTTC.

This clonotype was counted only a few times. The CDR3 DNA is TGTGCCAGCAGTTACTCGACCTCCTCCTACGAGCAGTTCTTC. Protein: CASSYSTSSYEQFF. V is TRBV6-2 or TRBV6-3 and J is TRBJ2-1; D is unclear. The CDR3 runs 14 residues. Germline V CDR1 and CDR2: MNHEY, SVGEGT. V lost 0 bases and J 10 bases, leaving 13 bases between the germline ends.

CDR3 DNA sequence: TGCAGTGCTAGAGATCCTGGGACAGGGAACACCGGGGAGCTGTTTTTT. Its translation: CSARDPGTGNTGELFF. The chain joins TRBV20-1 to TRBJ2-2; 8 bases line up with TRBD1. Trimming cost V 0 bases and J 1 base; bases outside gene matches: 4. CDR1 and CDR2 from the germline V gene are DFQATT and SNEGSKA (reference sequence). The CDR3 is 16 amino acids.

In its sample, this clonotype was seen a few times. The genes are TRBV9 and TRBJ1-6, with D possibly TRBD1 on 5 matching bases. In germline, CDR1 is SGDLS, CDR2 YYNGEE. Trimming took 0 bases from V and 10 from J, leaving 11 bases between them. This CDR3 spans 14 amino acids. The CDR3: CASSVAVGESPLHF. The CDR3 DNA reads TGTGCCAGCAGCGTAGCTGTAGGGGAATCACCCCTCCACTTT.